This T cell receptor (beta chain) was documented in a study of T cell responses to AZD1222 COVID-19 vaccine. Profiling relied on immunoSEQ multiplex PCR, and the TCRdb table lists in-frame clones only, not all of them. The sample holds around 140,000 clones, 91% seen once. CDR1 and CDR2 (germline): LNHDA, SQIVND (reference sequence). CDR3 length equals 15 residues. Trimming removed 1 base from V and 4 bases from J, with 11 bases in between. With respect to this clone: As yet, its antigen is unknown.

Regarding the study as a whole: Spike-specific TCR breadth and depth rose after two AZD1222 doses. Clonal diversity was possibly underestimated; the donors were predominantly white British and more often female. No repertoire was sampled before or during the peak T cell response, only after it.

The sequence was collected from an adult who received the AZD1222 COVID-19 vaccine. The rearrangement uses TRBV19 and TRBJ1-3, with D uncertain. The material sequenced was peripheral blood, taken 28 days after the second AZD1222 dose. CDR3 in amino acids: CASSIGRSGGNTIYF. The CDR3 DNA reads TGTGCCAGTAGTATAGGACGATCCGGGGGAAACACCATATATTTT. Full variable domain (remainder filled in from reference TRBV19 and TRBJ1-3): DGGITQSPKYLFRKEGQNVTLSCEQNLNHDAMYWYRQDPGQGLRLIYYSQIVNDFQKGDIAEGYSVSREKKESFPLTVTSAQKNPTAFYLCASSIGRSGGNTIYFGEGSWLTVV.